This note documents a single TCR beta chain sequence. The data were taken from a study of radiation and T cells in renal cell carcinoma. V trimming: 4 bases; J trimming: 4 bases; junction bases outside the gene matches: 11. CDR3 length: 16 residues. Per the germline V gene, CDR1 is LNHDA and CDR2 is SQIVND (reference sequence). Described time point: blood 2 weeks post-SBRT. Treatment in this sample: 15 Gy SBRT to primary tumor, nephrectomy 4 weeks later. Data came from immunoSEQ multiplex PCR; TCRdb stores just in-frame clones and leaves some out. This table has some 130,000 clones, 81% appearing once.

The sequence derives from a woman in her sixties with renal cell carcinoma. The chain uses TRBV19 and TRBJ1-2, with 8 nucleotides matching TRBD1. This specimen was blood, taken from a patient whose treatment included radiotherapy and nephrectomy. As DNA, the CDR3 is TGTGCCAGTAGTAGTCAAGCGACAGGGGAGGGCTATGGCTACACCTTC. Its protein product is CASSSQATGEGYGYTF.